This T cell receptor beta chain was sequenced for a study of blood T cell repertoires in COVID-19. Libraries were prepared by immunoSEQ multiplex PCR; TCRdb keeps only in-frame clonotypes and omits some of them. The table records 400,000 to 450,000 clones, more than 80% of them present only once. Germline loops: CDR1 ENHRY, CDR2 SYGVKD. Trimming at V came to 10 bases and at J to 6 bases, leaving 14 bases not matched to a gene. CDR3 size: 14 residues. This clonotype originated in a woman aged 25 to 39 with active or convalescent COVID-19. The chain is built from TRBV10-3 and TRBJ1-2; 7 nucleotides match TRBD1. The sample was peripheral blood. The CDR3 DNA reads TGTGCCACCCGAAGAGGAGGGGGCGATCATGGCTACACCTTC. It translates to CATRRGGGDHGYTF.